This T cell receptor (beta chain) was obtained from a study of T cell responses to AZD1222 COVID-19 vaccine. Study results and limitations: Increased Spike-specific TCR breadth and depth were observed after two AZD1222 doses.

On this clone: Its antigen is currently unknown.

TCRdb's copy holds only in-frame clones and misses some; the assay was immunoSEQ multiplex PCR. The sample has more than 85,000 clones, approximately 85% seen once. Sequenced material: peripheral blood, taken on day 0 of MenACWY control vaccination. The TCR sequence derives from an adult in good health.

CDR3 residues: CASSVQGNEQFF. The CDR3 DNA sequence: TGTGCCAGCAGCGTCCAGGGTAATGAGCAGTTCTTC. The genes are TRBV9 and TRBJ2-1, with a tentative D call TRBD1 (5 bases). The CDR3 spans 12 residues. Trimming removed 2 bases from V and 7 bases from J, with 7 bases in between. CDR1 SGDLS and CDR2 YYNGEE come from the germline V gene.